These 26 T cell receptor beta chains originate from one sample sequenced in a study of CD8+CD57+ T cells in acquired aplastic anemia. Both TCR beta VDJ combination and CDR3 sequence profiling were carried out. Genomic DNA was the template for this profiling. Via MiXCR, TCRdb re-called the reads, giving one row per CDR3 protein. The table records about 470,000 distinct CDR3 sequences, around 30% of them present only once. For sequencing, patients were chosen who had shown expansion of CD8+CD57+ cells by flow cytometry. The specimen sequenced was sorted CD4+, CD8+, or CD8+CD57+ T cells (not recorded which) from PBMCs. The receptors shown here come from a human donor with aplastic anemia.

A word on this clonotype: At one of its ends the junction is not consistent with the germline gene, which may arise from a read error. The V and J genes are TRBV24-1 and TRBJ1-6, with 9 bases identical to TRBD1. This CDR3 spans 15 amino acids. Germline V gene lookup returns CDR1 KGHDR and CDR2 SFDVKD. The CDR3 region has the DNA TGTGCCACCAGGGATTTGCGACAGGGGGAGTCACCCCTCCACTTT. It encodes CATRDLRQGESPLHF.

This chain joins TRBV3-1 and TRBJ1-2; D is undetermined. CDR1 is LGHDT and CDR2 is YNNKEL in the germline V gene (reference sequence). The CDR3 is 12 residues long. Trimming took 4 bases from V and 7 from J, leaving 10 bases between them. The CDR3 loop reads CASSLKERGYTF. The CDR3 bases are TGTGCCAGCAGCCTTAAAGAGCGTGGCTACACCTTC.

This clonotype appeared once. The chain employs TRBV5-6 and TRBJ2-7; TRBD2 agrees at 10 bases. TRBJ2-5 explains the end of the DNA better; the J call may be wrong. Germline-derived CDR1 and CDR2 are SGHDT and YYEEEE. The CDR3 has 15 amino acids. In nucleotides, the CDR3 is TGTGCCAGCAGCTGGCTAGCGGGAGTCCAAGAGACCCAGTACTTC. As protein: CASSWLAGVQETQYF.

This clonotype occurred many times. J is TRBJ1-1 and V is TRBV19; D gene unclear. The CDR3 is 14 amino acids. V lost 3 bases and J lost 3, with 11 bases in between. Germline-derived CDR1 and CDR2 are LNHDA and SQIVND (reference sequence). The CDR3 loop is CASSITERDTEAFF. CDR3 bases: TGTGCCAGTAGTATCACGGAACGGGACACTGAAGCTTTCTTT.

In this sample, this clonotype turned up many times. V gene TRBV29-1 combines with J gene TRBJ1-1; no reliable D call. Germline CDR1 is SQVTM and CDR2 is ANQGSEA. There are 12 residues in the CDR3. Trimming pared 3 bases from V and 3 bases from J, leaving 8 bases between. CDR3 coding DNA: TGCAGCGTTGAGGGGTTGTACACTGAAGCTTTCTTT. This sequence encodes CSVEGLYTEAFF.

This chain joins TRBV25-1 and TRBJ2-7; 8 bases line up with TRBD2. V lost 6 bases, J lost 0 bases, and 4 bases stayed unmatched. This CDR3 region has 14 residues. Germline loops: CDR1 MGHDK, CDR2 SYGVNS. CDR3 sequence reads: CASRGLVLSYEQYF. CDR3 DNA: TGTGCCAGCAGGGGACTAGTTCTCTCCTACGAGCAGTACTTC.

Concerning this clonotype: A read error may be the cause here, since a much bigger clone is one base away. V is TRBV5-1 and J is TRBJ1-2; no firm D call. The V end lost 4 bases, the J end lost 0 bases, and 10 bases lay between the germline ends. Germline values: CDR1 SGHRS, CDR2 YFSETQ. The CDR3 is 14 residues long. CDR3 amino acids: CASSGSKANYGYTF. The CDR3 region has the DNA TGCGCCAGCAGCGGCAGCAAAGCTAACTATGGCTACACCTTC.

This clonotype was counted only a few times. The chain combines TRBV7-9 with TRBJ1-4; D gene uncertain. V was shortened by 0 bases and J by 8 bases, with 10 bases between the two germline ends. The CDR3 contains 14 residues. Germline V gene sequence: CDR1 SEHNR, CDR2 FQNEAQ (reference sequence). In DNA, the CDR3 is TGTGCCAGCAGCTTAGCCGTAGGCAACGAAAAACTGTTTTTT. Its protein is CASSLAVGNEKLFF.

The rearrangement joins TRBV20-1 to TRBJ1-2; 9 bases fit TRBD1. V was clipped by 6 bases and J by 7 bases; unmatched bases: 15. The germline V gene encodes CDR1 DFQATT and CDR2 SNEGSKA (reference sequence). This CDR3 contains 15 residues. CDR3 protein: CSASSQGTGSLGYTF. The DNA for the CDR3 is TGCAGTGCCAGTAGTCAAGGGACAGGGTCCCTTGGCTACACCTTC.

As for this clonotype: Being one base from a much bigger clone, this may be a read error. The gene calls are TRBV19 and TRBJ1-2; TRBD1 agrees at 7 bases. This CDR3 spans 15 amino acids. Germline assignment: CDR1 LNHDA and CDR2 SQIVND (reference sequence). V was clipped by 4 bases and J by 4 bases; unmatched bases: 9. Written as DNA, the CDR3 is TGTGCCAGTAGTAACCGGGACAGATTTAGCTATGGCTACACCTTC. Residues: CASSNRDRFSYGYTF.

The chain is built from TRBV7-2 and TRBJ1-2; D is perhaps TRBD1 (6 bases). V was cut by 5 bases and J by 1 base, with 14 bases left in between. The CDR3 contains 15 residues. Looked up from germline, CDR1 is SGHTA and CDR2 is FQGNSA. The CDR3 loop is CASSIGGGNNYGYTF. In DNA form, the CDR3 reads TGTGCCAGCAGCATCGGAGGGGGTAATAACTATGGCTACACCTTC.

The rearrangement uses TRBV24-1 and TRBJ2-3, with a tentative D call TRBD2 (6 bases). V lost 3 bases to trimming and J lost 3 bases, with 12 bases between them. The length of the CDR3 is 15 residues. The V gene's germline CDR1 is KGHDR and CDR2 SFDVKD. CDR3 amino acids: CATSDTGVGTDTQYF. Written as DNA, the CDR3 is TGTGCCACCAGTGATACGGGAGTTGGTACAGATACGCAGTATTTT.

This clonotype has ten or more counts. V and J are TRBV7-9 and TRBJ1-2, with D possibly TRBD1 on 5 matching bases. Germline-derived CDR1 and CDR2 are SEHNR and FQNEAQ (reference sequence). Trimming took 5 bases from V and 2 from J, leaving 21 bases between them. The CDR3 has 17 amino acids. The CDR3 bases are TGTGCCAGCAGCCCGCCAAGTCCCAAACAGGAAAACTATGGCTACACCTTC. Protein sequence: CASSPPSPKQENYGYTF.

The chain employs TRBV27 and TRBJ2-7; D is unclear. This CDR3 is 10 amino acids long. The germline V and J ends were trimmed by 8 bases and 6 bases, with 8 bases remaining between them. In germline, CDR1 is MNHEY, CDR2 SMNVEV (reference sequence). The CDR3 protein is CASGICEQYF. As DNA, the CDR3 is TGTGCCAGCGGGATCTGCGAGCAGTACTTC.

J is TRBJ2-1 and V is TRBV2; D is ambiguous. The CDR3 contains 12 residues. Germline V CDR1 and CDR2: SNHLY, FYNNEI. V lost 7 bases and J 0 bases, leaving 4 bases between the germline ends. The CDR3 nucleotides are TGTGCCAGCAAGGGCTCCTACAATGAGCAGTTCTTC. Its translation is CASKGSYNEQFF.

This clonotype appeared a few times. The gene calls are TRBV5-1 and TRBJ1-1; 7 nucleotides align to TRBD1. The CDR3 extends over 13 amino acids. The J segment lost 4 bases and the V segment lost 3 bases, leaving 3 bases of the junction unmatched. The V gene's germline CDR1 is SGHRS and CDR2 YFSETQ. CDR3 DNA sequence: TGCGCCAGCAGCTACTCAGGGGGCACTGAAGCTTTCTTT. It yields the protein CASSYSGGTEAFF.

This clonotype has just a few counts. V and J are TRBV7-9 and TRBJ2-2, with TRBD2 matching over 10 bases. V trimming: 6 bases; J trimming: 7 bases; junction bases outside the gene matches: 14. CDR3 length: 17 amino acids. Per the germline V gene, CDR1 is SEHNR and CDR2 is FQNEAQ (reference sequence). CDR3 region: CASRETGAGGRVGELFF. In DNA, the CDR3 is TGTGCCAGCAGAGAGACCGGAGCGGGGGGGCGTGTCGGGGAGCTGTTTTTT.

This clonotype was seen more than once but under ten times. The chain couples TRBV6-1 to TRBJ1-2; tentatively, D is TRBD1 (6 bases). Germline-derived CDR1 and CDR2 are MNHNS and SASEGT. Trimming took 5 bases from V and 3 from J, leaving 13 bases between them. The CDR3 length is 14 residues. In DNA form, the CDR3 reads TGTGCCAGCAGTACACAGGGTCCGGACTATGGCTACACCTTC. Encoded protein: CASSTQGPDYGYTF.

This clonotype was counted between two and nine times. The J gene is TRBJ1-5, the V gene TRBV6-5; no clear D gene. This CDR3 contains 16 residues. CDR1 MNHEY and CDR2 SVGAGI come from the germline V gene. The V and J ends lost 0 bases and 2 bases respectively, with 11 bases between them. CDR3 nucleotides: TGTGCCAGCAGTTACTCGAACCGAGGTGGCAATCAGCCCCAGCATTTT. Translated, it gives CASSYSNRGGNQPQHF.

There are a few counts of this clonotype. This chain joins TRBV25-1 and TRBJ2-3; D may be TRBD2 (6 bases). The CDR3 has 14 residues. The germline V gene encodes CDR1 MGHDK and CDR2 SYGVNS. V was pared by 3 bases and J by 1 base, with 8 bases between. CDR3 amino acids: CASSEGLGTDTQYF. The DNA of the CDR3 is TGTGCCAGCAGTGAGGGACTTGGCACAGATACGCAGTATTTT.

To note about this clonotype: A much larger clonotype is one base distant, so this may be a read error. The rearrangement uses TRBV14 and TRBJ2-7; no clear D. The germline gives CDR1 SGHDN, CDR2 FVKESK. The CDR3 consists of 13 residues. CDR3 region: CASGQVNMRKQYF. In DNA form, the CDR3 reads TGTGCCAGCGGCCAAGTTAACATGAGGAAGCAGTACTTC.

The V call is TRBV2, the J call TRBJ1-2, with D uncertain. Looked up from germline, CDR1 is SNHLY and CDR2 is FYNNEI. Trimming removed 3 bases at V and 12 bases at J, with 11 bases between. This CDR3 has 11 amino acids. This CDR3 is CASSEAAWDTF. CDR3 nucleotides: TGTGCCAGCAGTGAGGCGGCATGGGACACCTTC. Filled out from reference TRBV2 and TRBJ1-2, the complete variable domain reads EPEVTQTPSHQVTQMGQEVILRCVPISNHLYFYWYRQILGQKVEFLVSFYNNEISEKSEIFDDQFSVERPDGSNFTLKIRSTKLEDSAMYFCASSEAAWDTFGSGTRLTVV.

In the case of this clonotype: A much larger clonotype is one base distant, so this may be a read error. The chain has TRBV25-1 and TRBJ2-1; D is unclear. The CDR3 is made up of 10 amino acids. Germline CDR1 MGHDK, CDR2 SYGVNS. V lost 6 bases and J 7 bases, leaving 4 bases between the germline ends. The CDR3 region is CASRRNEQFF. In DNA, the CDR3 is TGTGCCAGCAGGCGGAATGAGCAGTTCTTC.

The chain uses TRBV6-1 and TRBJ2-5; D is possibly TRBD1 (5 bases). Trimming left V 6 bases short and J 0 bases short, with 11 bases between. The CDR3 loop spans 14 amino acids. Germline assignment: CDR1 MNHNS and CDR2 SASEGT. The chain's CDR3 is CASSPDSYQETQYF. Here the CDR3 DNA reads TGTGCCAGCAGCCCCGACAGTTACCAAGAGACCCAGTACTTC.

The chain recombines TRBV19 with TRBJ2-1, with TRBD2 matching 10 bases. Trimming at V came to 3 bases and at J to 5 bases, leaving 10 bases not matched to a gene. The CDR3 length is 17 residues. CDR1 and CDR2 (germline): LNHDA, SQIVND (reference sequence). The CDR3 sequence is CASSIRGGLANNNEQFF. The CDR3 region has the DNA TGTGCCAGTAGTATTCGGGGGGGACTAGCGAACAACAATGAGCAGTTCTTC. Drawing the rest from reference TRBV19 and TRBJ2-1, the complete variable domain is DGGITQSPKYLFRKEGQNVTLSCEQNLNHDAMYWYRQDPGQGLRLIYYSQIVNDFQKGDIAEGYSVSREKKESFPLTVTSAQKNPTAFYLCASSIRGGLANNNEQFFGPGTRLTVL.

This clonotype was seen ten or more times. The chain uses TRBV2 and TRBJ1-1, with a possible D match to TRBD1 (6 bases). CDR3 length: 12 residues. The germline V gene encodes CDR1 SNHLY and CDR2 FYNNEI. Deletions cut 10 bases from V and 1 base from J, with 10 bases between. The CDR3 region is CANLDRNTEAFF. The CDR3 DNA is TGTGCCAACCTGGACAGGAACACTGAAGCTTTCTTT.